The next 6 T cell receptor beta chains were all read from a single sample in a study of T cell changes during pregnancy in multiple sclerosis. The protocol was immunoSEQ multiplex PCR, while the TCRdb copy is restricted to in-frame clones and leaves out a portion. In the table there are roughly 28,000 clones, just over 90% of which are singletons. The material sequenced was CD8+ T cells from peripheral blood mononuclear cells, taken before pregnancy. The receptors come from a female donor with multiple sclerosis, enrolled in a pregnancy study.

The chain recombines TRBV6-1 with TRBJ1-5, with 9 bases aligning to TRBD1. The CDR3 spans 16 residues. Germline loops: CDR1 MNHNS, CDR2 SASEGT. J was trimmed by 4 bases and V by 0 bases; bases with no gene match: 4. In nucleotides, the CDR3 is TGTGCCAGCAGTGAAGCCGGGACAGGGACGAATCAGCCCCAGCATTTT. This codes for CASSEAGTGTNQPQHF.

This chain uses TRBV6-5 with TRBJ2-5; 8 nucleotides line up with TRBD2. The J call may be faulty, since TRBJ2-7 better matches the DNA end. This CDR3 comprises 14 residues. Germline CDR1 and CDR2: MNHEY and SVGAGI. The CDR3 sequence is CASSPLSGNYEQYF. CDR3 bases: TGTGCCAGCAGTCCCCTTAGCGGGAACTACGAGCAGTACTTC.

The CDR3 is CASSVTGGEAFF. Here the CDR3 DNA reads TGTGCCAGCAGCGTAACAGGGGGTGAAGCTTTCTTT. V and J are TRBV9 and TRBJ1-1; 8 bases are a match to TRBD1. The ends lost 1 base at V and 7 bases at J; junction bases unmatched: 0. The CDR3 sequence is 12 residues long. Germline V lookup: CDR1 SGDLS, CDR2 YYNGEE. The whole variable domain, remainder taken from reference TRBV9 and TRBJ1-1, is DSGVTQTPKHLITATGQRVTLRCSPRSGDLSVYWYQQSLDQGLQFLIQYYNGEERAKGNILERFSAQQFPDLHSELNLSSLELGDSALYFCASSVTGGEAFFGQGTRLTVV.

The chain couples TRBV19 to TRBJ2-1, with TRBD2 as a possible D gene (6 bases). The CDR3 contains 12 residues. CDR1 is LNHDA and CDR2 is SQIVND in the germline V gene (reference sequence). V lost 7 bases to trimming and J lost 5 bases, with 9 bases between them. CDR3 bases: TGTGCCAGTAAGGGACTTCACAATGAGCAGTTCTTC. Amino acid sequence: CASKGLHNEQFF.

A single count supports this clone. V gene TRBV4-1 combines with J gene TRBJ2-5, with 8 bases fitting TRBD2. Germline trimming cut 4 bases from V and 5 bases from J; bases unmatched to any gene: 9. This CDR3 spans 15 amino acids. The germline CDR1 and CDR2 sequences are MGHRA and YSYEKL. Here the CDR3 reads CASSPDSGKGETQYF. The CDR3 coding sequence is TGCGCCAGCAGCCCCGATAGCGGGAAAGGCGAGACCCAGTACTTC.

The chain couples TRBV27 to TRBJ2-1, with D possibly TRBD2 on 6 matching bases. Germline assignment: CDR1 MNHEY and CDR2 SMNVEV (reference sequence). There are 15 residues in the CDR3. Between the trimmed V and J ends, which lost 6 bases and 2 bases, there was a span of 14 bases. The CDR3 sequence: CASRRDSGPYNEQFF. The CDR3 bases are TGTGCCAGCAGACGGGACTCTGGACCCTACAATGAGCAGTTCTTC.